These 16 T cell receptor beta chains were sequenced from one sample in a study of blood T cell repertoires in COVID-19. The assay was immunoSEQ multiplex PCR, and TCRdb's table has in-frame clones only and misses some. The table records about 250,000 clones, roughly nine tenths of them present only once. Material: peripheral blood. The receptor source for this set is a young man with active or convalescent COVID-19.

The chain has TRBV6-5 and TRBJ1-1, with TRBD1 identical over 7 bases. CDR1 and CDR2 from the germline V gene are MNHEY and SVGAGI. The CDR3 runs to 15 residues. Trimming at V came to 4 bases and at J to 1 base, leaving 6 bases not matched to a gene. The CDR3 bases are TGTGCCAGCAGTTTAGCAGGGGGTAGGAACACTGAAGCTTTCTTT. The encoded protein is CASSLAGGRNTEAFF.

V usage is TRBV6-6 and J usage is TRBJ1-5; a possible D gene is TRBD1 (6 bases). The CDR3 length is 15 residues. Germline V gene lookup returns CDR1 MNHNY and CDR2 SVGAGI (reference sequence). Trimming removed 5 bases from V and 6 bases from J, with 17 bases in between. The CDR3 region is CASSQGNRVGQPQHF. CDR3 DNA: TGTGCCAGCAGTCAGGGGAACAGGGTGGGTCAGCCCCAGCATTTT.

This sequence joins TRBV9 and TRBJ2-7, with D maybe TRBD1 (5 bases). Trimming pared 4 bases from V and 4 bases from J, leaving 18 bases between. This CDR3 region has 15 residues. Germline V gene sequence: CDR1 SGDLS, CDR2 YYNGEE. The CDR3 protein is CASSPGLGPTYEQYF. The DNA of the CDR3 is TGTGCCAGCAGCCCGGGTTTGGGGCCGACATACGAGCAGTACTTC.

The genes are TRBV7-9 and TRBJ2-6, with D possibly matching TRBD2 (5 bases). V lost 3 bases and J lost 3, with 9 bases in between. CDR3 size: 15 residues. Germline V gene sequence: CDR1 SEHNR, CDR2 FQNEAQ (reference sequence). The CDR3 bases are TGTGCCAGCAGCTTCGGGGATCATGGGGCCAACGTCCTGACTTTC. It is translated as CASSFGDHGANVLTF.

This chain uses TRBV3-1 (or the pseudogene TRBV3-2) with TRBJ1-6, with a weak D call TRBD1 (5 bases). The germline V gene has CDR1 LGHDT and CDR2 YNNKEL (reference sequence). The CDR3 covers 19 residues. Trimming shortened V by 4 bases and J by 0 bases, and 19 bases separated the two germline ends. CDR3 residues: CASSPEVVVGRSYNSPLHF. CDR3 coding DNA: TGTGCCAGCAGCCCAGAGGTTGTTGTGGGGCGCTCCTATAATTCACCCCTCCACTTT.

This chain connects TRBV3-1 (or the pseudogene TRBV3-2) to TRBJ1-5; D gene ambiguous. Germline CDR1 is LGHDT and CDR2 is YNNKEL (reference sequence). V dropped 0 bases and J dropped 0 bases, with 15 bases sitting between them. The CDR3 is made up of 18 amino acids. The CDR3 coding sequence is TGTGCCAGCAGCCAAGATCGAGGGCGCCAATATAGCAATCAGCCCCAGCATTTT. Protein product: CASSQDRGRQYSNQPQHF.

The CDR3 loop reads CASSLPSGANVLTF. DNA of the CDR3: TGTGCCAGCAGCTTACCTTCTGGGGCCAACGTCCTGACTTTC. V gene TRBV27 combines with J gene TRBJ2-6; no reliable D call. V shed 6 bases and J shed 1 base, with 7 bases lying between them. Germline V gene data show CDR1 as MNHEY and CDR2 as SMNVEV (reference sequence). The CDR3 is 14 amino acids.

V gene TRBV28 combines with J gene TRBJ2-3; TRBD2 aligns across 7 bases. The trim removed 2 bases at V and 0 bases at J, leaving 11 bases unmatched. The CDR3 extends over 18 amino acids. CDR1 MDHEN and CDR2 SYDVKM come from the germline V gene. The CDR3 here is CASSLHLADSTSTDTQYF. Written as DNA, the CDR3 is TGTGCCAGCAGTTTACACCTAGCGGATTCCACTAGCACAGATACGCAGTATTTT.

The rearrangement links TRBV6-1 to TRBJ1-1; maybe TRBD1 (6 bases). The V gene lost 3 bases and the J gene lost 6 bases, with 11 bases spanning the gap. The CDR3 has 13 residues. Germline lookup yields CDR1 MNHNS and CDR2 SASEGT. The CDR3 DNA follows: TGTGCCAGCAGTGACAGGGGATATGCTGAAGCTTTCTTT. Translating it yields CASSDRGYAEAFF.

This clone was recorded a few times. The genes are TRBV7-9 and TRBJ1-6; 8 bases are a match to TRBD1. V trimming: 5 bases; J trimming: 13 bases; junction bases outside the gene matches: 7. Germline V gene data show CDR1 as SEHNR and CDR2 as FQNEAQ (reference sequence). The CDR3 consists of 13 residues. CDR3 bases: TGTGCCAGCAGCATCGGACAGGGCCGCCCCCTCCACTTT. It specifies CASSIGQGRPLHF.

The genes are TRBV5-1 and TRBJ2-5, with D maybe TRBD2 (5 bases). The CDR3 loop spans 14 amino acids. Germline CDR1 SGHRS, CDR2 YFSETQ. Trimming removed 7 bases from V and 3 bases from J, with 16 bases in between. This CDR3 is CASRSASGEETQYF. The CDR3, as DNA: TGCGCCAGCCGCTCGGCCTCCGGGGAAGAGACCCAGTACTTC.

The chain employs TRBV19 and TRBJ1-1, with D possibly matching TRBD1 (5 bases). The CDR3 covers 17 residues. Germline-derived CDR1 and CDR2 are LNHDA and SQIVND (reference sequence). Trimming stripped 1 base from V and 4 bases from J, with 19 bases between. The CDR3 nucleotides are TGTGCCAGTAGTATAGGCAGGGAAAGGAGCCCACGCACTGAAGCTTTCTTT. It encodes CASSIGRERSPRTEAFF.

This chain links TRBV27 with TRBJ2-5; 8 nucleotides line up with TRBD1. V lost 3 bases, J lost 9 bases, and 12 bases stayed unmatched. Per the germline V gene, CDR1 is MNHEY and CDR2 is SMNVEV (reference sequence). The CDR3 is 15 residues long. The CDR3 DNA follows: TGTGCCAGCAGTTTTTATCCAGGGGGCGTGGGGCCCCAGTACTTC. This encodes CASSFYPGGVGPQYF.

The CDR3 DNA is TGTGCCAGCAGTTACCCCGGGACTAGCGGGAGGATGTCAGATACGCAGTATTTT. It is translated as CASSYPGTSGRMSDTQYF. V gene TRBV6-2 or TRBV6-3 combines with J gene TRBJ2-3, with 15 bases matching TRBD2. Germline V gives CDR1 MNHEY, CDR2 SVGEGT. The length of the CDR3 is 18 residues. V was clipped by 2 bases and J by 4 bases; unmatched bases: 7.

The chain is built from TRBV7-8 and TRBJ1-2; TRBD1 matches 8 bases. CDR1 SGHVS and CDR2 FQNEAQ come from the germline V gene. The CDR3 spans 15 residues. Trimming at V came to 5 bases and at J to 7 bases, leaving 12 bases not matched to a gene. The CDR3 DNA reads as TGTGCCAGCAGCAGCGCCGGGACAGGAAAGAGTGGCTACACCTTC. Translation gives CASSSAGTGKSGYTF. Complete variable domain (other parts from reference TRBV7-8 and TRBJ1-2): GAGVSQSPRYKVAKRGQDVALRCDPISGHVSLFWYQQALGQGPEFLTYFQNEAQLDKSGLPSDRFFAERPEGSVSTLKIQRTQQEDSAVYLCASSSAGTGKSGYTFGSGTRLTVV.

This clone has just one count. The V and J genes are TRBV2 and TRBJ2-5; 8 positions agree with TRBD2. CDR3 length: 11 residues. From germline, CDR1 is SNHLY and CDR2 FYNNEI. The CDR3 DNA reads as TGTGAGGCGCGGGGGGAAGAGACCCAGTACTTC. Translating it yields CEARGEETQYF.